The 20 T cell receptor beta chains below all came from one sample that was sequenced in a study of beta chain features in type 1 diabetes. Investigators reverse transcribed all isolated RNA, so they sequenced expressed TCRB transcripts. Clones were sequenced by immunoSEQ multiplex PCR, and TCRdb holds only the in-frame ones, with some missing. Among tens of thousands of clones, over 50% were seen once, and the ten largest hold under 2%. Findings and limits, study-wide: Moderately but significantly shorter TCRB CDR3s were found in Type 1 diabetes patients in all four CD4+ subsets.

The antigens these receptors bind are not known. The specimen was Tregs from blood. These receptors were obtained from a man aged 25-40 years with type 1 diabetes. Some clones in this sample may be carry-over from other donors' samples.

The chain recombines TRBV7-8 with TRBJ2-5; TRBD2 is a possible D gene (5 bases). The J call is in doubt because the DNA end fits TRBJ2-7 better. CDR1 and CDR2 (germline): SGHVS, FQNEAQ. CDR3 length: 12 residues. The CDR3 nucleotides are TGTGCCAGCAGCGCGGAGGCCTACGAGCAGTACTTC. Amino acid sequence: CASSAEAYEQYF.

V usage is TRBV29-1 and J usage is TRBJ2-7; 7 bases are shared with TRBD1. Germline V gene sequence: CDR1 SQVTM, CDR2 ANQGSEA. The V and J ends lost 0 bases and 5 bases, in that order; junction bases with no gene match: 7. The CDR3 extends over 14 amino acids. This CDR3 reads CSVEDARGLHEQYF. The CDR3 coding sequence is TGCAGCGTTGAAGATGCGAGGGGGCTCCACGAGCAGTACTTC.

This clone was observed a handful of times. The V and J genes are TRBV7-9 and TRBJ2-1, with TRBD2 as a possible D gene (5 bases). Trimming stripped 4 bases from V and 6 bases from J, with 10 bases between. Germline values: CDR1 SEHNR, CDR2 FQNEAQ (reference sequence). The CDR3 sequence is 13 residues long. CDR3 in amino acids: CASSSYRGNEQFF. For the CDR3, the DNA is TGTGCCAGCAGCTCCTATCGGGGCAATGAGCAGTTCTTC.

This clone was seen only a few times. The chain is built from TRBV5-1 and TRBJ2-7; no reliable D call. V was trimmed by 1 base and J by 1 base, leaving 6 bases between them. The V gene's germline CDR1 is SGHRS and CDR2 YFSETQ. CDR3 length equals 13 residues. The DNA of the CDR3 is TGCGCCAGCAGCTTGACAGTTTCCTACGAGCAGTACTTC. It codes for CASSLTVSYEQYF.

This clone has just one count. The chain has TRBV5-1 and TRBJ2-1; D is perhaps TRBD1 (5 bases). V was shortened by 4 bases and J by 9 bases, with 11 bases between the two germline ends. Per germline, CDR1 SGHRS and CDR2 YFSETQ. This CDR3 is 12 amino acids long. The CDR3 sequence: CASSPQGIEQFF. In DNA, the CDR3 is TGCGCCAGCAGCCCTCAGGGAATTGAGCAGTTCTTC.

The chain employs TRBV29-1 and TRBJ2-2, with D perhaps matching TRBD1 (6 bases). With 5 bases removed from V and 2 bases from J, the gap between germline ends came to 12 bases. Germline CDR1 reads SQVTM; CDR2 reads ANQGSEA. This CDR3 has 14 residues. CDR3 bases: TGCAGCGTTTGCCCGGACAGAAACACCGGGGAGCTGTTTTTT. This codes for CSVCPDRNTGELFF.

This sequence joins TRBV7-9 and TRBJ2-3; D may be TRBD1 (6 bases). The germline gives CDR1 SEHNR, CDR2 FQNEAQ (reference sequence). This CDR3 comprises 15 residues. Trimming removed 1 base at V and 3 bases at J, with 11 bases between. CDR3 sequence: CASSLEGHATDTQYF. The CDR3 DNA is TGTGCCAGCAGCTTAGAGGGACATGCAACAGATACGCAGTATTTT.

V is TRBV18 and J is TRBJ1-5; 8 bases line up with TRBD1. Trimming cost V 4 bases and J 4 bases; bases outside gene matches: 3. There are 14 residues in the CDR3. The germline V gene encodes CDR1 KGHSH and CDR2 LQKENI. The chain's CDR3 is CASSLGQENQPQHF. CDR3 in DNA: TGTGCCAGCTCACTGGGACAGGAGAATCAGCCCCAGCATTTT.

The chain recombines TRBV7-8 with TRBJ2-7; 7 bases line up with TRBD1. CDR3 length: 16 residues. Germline trimming cut 1 base from V and 3 bases from J; bases unmatched to any gene: 9. Germline V CDR1 and CDR2: SGHVS, FQNEAQ. For the CDR3, the DNA is TGTGCCAGCAGCTTAGGCCCGGGACAGTACAGCTACGAGCAGTACTTC. Translating gives CASSLGPGQYSYEQYF.

J is TRBJ2-1 and V is TRBV5-4; 11 bases map to TRBD2. This CDR3 is built from 15 residues. Germline V gene sequence: CDR1 SGHNT, CDR2 YYREEE (reference sequence). V was clipped by 5 bases and J by 5 bases; unmatched bases: 6. The CDR3 sequence: CASSLLAGANNEQFF. CDR3 coding DNA: TGTGCCAGCAGTCTACTAGCGGGGGCAAACAATGAGCAGTTCTTC. Variable domain in full (rest from reference TRBV5-4 and TRBJ2-1): ETGVTQSPTHLIKTRGQQVTLRCSSQSGHNTVSWYQQALGQGPQFIFQYYREEENGRGNFPPRFSGLQFPNYSSELNVNALELDDSALYLCASSLLAGANNEQFFGPGTRLTVL.

This clone showed up just a few times. This rearrangement joins TRBV28 to TRBJ2-7; 13 bases fit TRBD2. CDR1 is MDHEN, CDR2 SYDVKM, per germline. This CDR3 is 15 amino acids long. Trimming removed 2 bases from V and 7 bases from J; junction bases left unmatched: 5. This CDR3 reads CASSLGGLAGSEQYF. The CDR3 coding sequence is TGTGCCAGCAGTTTAGGGGGACTAGCGGGGTCTGAGCAGTACTTC.

This clone was seen a few times. The chain has TRBV7-2 and TRBJ2-1; D gene uncertain. The CDR3 length is 15 residues. Germline V gene lookup returns CDR1 SGHTA and CDR2 FQGNSA. V was cut by 5 bases and J by 0 bases, with 11 bases left in between. CDR3 residues: CASSAIASSYNEQFF. Written as DNA, the CDR3 is TGTGCCAGCAGCGCCATAGCAAGCTCCTACAATGAGCAGTTCTTC.

The V call is TRBV7-3, the J call TRBJ2-2; the D is unclear. The CDR3 contains 12 residues. Germline lookup yields CDR1 SGHTA and CDR2 FQGTGA. Deletions cut 5 bases from V and 2 bases from J, with 3 bases between. As DNA, the CDR3 is TGTGCCAGCAGCACTAACACCGGGGAGCTGTTTTTT. Encoded protein: CASSTNTGELFF. The full variable domain, rest sourced from reference TRBV7-3 and TRBJ2-2, is GAGVSQTPSNKVTEKGKYVELRCDPISGHTALYWYRQSLGQGPEFLIYFQGTGAADDSGLPNDRFFAVRPEGSVSTLKIQRTERGDSAVYLCASSTNTGELFFGEGSRLTVL.

CDR3 loop: CASGVSGLEQFF. CDR3 nucleotides: TGTGCCAGCGGGGTGAGCGGTCTTGAGCAGTTCTTC. The rearrangement joins TRBV2 to TRBJ2-1, with D perhaps matching TRBD2 (5 bases). The CDR3 has 12 amino acids. Trimming shortened V by 8 bases and J by 9 bases, and 14 bases separated the two germline ends. In germline, CDR1 is SNHLY, CDR2 FYNNEI.

The sample holds a few counts of this clone. The chain has TRBV7-2 and TRBJ2-3; the D is unclear. This CDR3 region has 13 residues. Trimming removed 7 bases at V and 0 bases at J, with 8 bases between. Germline assignment: CDR1 SGHTA and CDR2 FQGNSA. CDR3 protein: CASKRRSTDTQYF. The CDR3 coding sequence is TGTGCCAGCAAAAGGCGGAGCACAGATACGCAGTATTTT.

The gene calls are TRBV4-1 and TRBJ2-7, with 9 bases aligning to TRBD2. Germline V CDR1 and CDR2: MGHRA, YSYEKL. Trimming at V came to 8 bases and at J to 12 bases, leaving 14 bases not matched to a gene. The CDR3 loop spans 13 amino acids. The DNA of the CDR3 is TGCGCCAGCTCCCCGGGACTAGCAATAGGGGCGTACTTC. Encoded protein: CASSPGLAIGAYF.

This clone rates as medium-sized. The chain combines TRBV18 with TRBJ1-2; 8 bases are a match to TRBD1. The CDR3 loop spans 15 amino acids. Germline values: CDR1 KGHSH, CDR2 LQKENI. J lost 2 bases, V lost 4 bases, and 6 bases had no gene match. CDR3 region: CASSLGQGRNYGYTF. In nucleotides, the CDR3 is TGTGCCAGCTCACTCGGACAGGGCCGGAACTATGGCTACACCTTC.

This chain connects TRBV9 to TRBJ2-3; D unclear. V lost 0 bases and J lost 5, with 7 bases in between. Germline V gene sequence: CDR1 SGDLS, CDR2 YYNGEE. The CDR3 length is 13 residues. The chain's CDR3 is CASSVGQEDTQYF. The CDR3 DNA reads TGTGCCAGCAGCGTAGGGCAGGAAGATACGCAGTATTTT. The full variable domain, its missing parts supplied by reference TRBV9 and TRBJ2-3, is DSGVTQTPKHLITATGQRVTLRCSPRSGDLSVYWYQQSLDQGLQFLIQYYNGEERAKGNILERFSAQQFPDLHSELNLSSLELGDSALYFCASSVGQEDTQYFGPGTRLTVL.

This chain uses TRBV28 with TRBJ2-7; the match to TRBD1 covers 12 bases. Germline V lookup: CDR1 MDHEN, CDR2 SYDVKM. This CDR3 is 15 amino acids long. The V gene end was trimmed by 7 bases and the J gene end by 4 bases; junction bases not matched to a gene: 8. The CDR3 protein is CASNSGTGGLYEQYF. In nucleotides, the CDR3 is TGTGCCAGCAATTCAGGGACAGGGGGCTTGTACGAGCAGTACTTC.

This clone was detected a few times. The chain links TRBV28 to TRBJ1-5; tentatively, D is TRBD1 (6 bases). V shed 6 bases and J shed 7 bases, with 10 bases lying between them. Per germline, CDR1 MDHEN and CDR2 SYDVKM. The CDR3 has 12 residues. The CDR3 reads CASRAGAQPQHF. CDR3 sequence (DNA): TGTGCCAGCAGGGCAGGGGCACAGCCCCAGCATTTT.